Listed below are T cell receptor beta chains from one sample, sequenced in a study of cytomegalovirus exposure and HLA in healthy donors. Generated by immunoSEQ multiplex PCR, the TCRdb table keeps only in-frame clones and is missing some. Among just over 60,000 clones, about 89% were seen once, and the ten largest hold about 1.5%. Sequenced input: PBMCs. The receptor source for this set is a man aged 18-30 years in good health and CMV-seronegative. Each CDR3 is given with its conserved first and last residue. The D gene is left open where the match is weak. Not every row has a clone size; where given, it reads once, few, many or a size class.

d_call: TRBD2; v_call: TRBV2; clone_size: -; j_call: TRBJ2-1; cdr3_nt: TGTGCCAGCAGAGGGACTAGCGGGGGGGCTTACAATGAGCAGTTCTTC; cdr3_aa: CASRGTSGGAYNEQFF
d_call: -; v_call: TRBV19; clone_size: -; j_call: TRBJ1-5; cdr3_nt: TGTGCCAGTAGGGAGAATAGCAATCAGCCCCAGCATTTT; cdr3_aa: CASRENSNQPQHF
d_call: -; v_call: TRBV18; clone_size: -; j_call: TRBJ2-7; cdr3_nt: TGTGCCAGCTCACCGTCGGCCTACGAGCAGTACTTC; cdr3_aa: CASSPSAYEQYF
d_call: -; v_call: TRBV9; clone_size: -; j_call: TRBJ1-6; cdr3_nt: TGTGCCAGCAGCGTAGAAGACAGGACCTCACCCCTCCACTTT; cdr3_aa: CASSVEDRTSPLHF
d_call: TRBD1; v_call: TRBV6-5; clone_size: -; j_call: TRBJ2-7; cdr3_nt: TGTGCCAGCAGTTACGGGGGGACAGGAGGAGCCTACGAGCAGTACTTC; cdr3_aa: CASSYGGTGGAYEQYF
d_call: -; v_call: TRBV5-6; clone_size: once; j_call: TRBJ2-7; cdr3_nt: TGTGCCAGCGGGGCGTGCGAGCAGTACTTC; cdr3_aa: CASGACEQYF
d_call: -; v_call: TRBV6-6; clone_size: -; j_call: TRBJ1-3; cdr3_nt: TGTGCCAGCAGTTACTCCCTGGAGAGCTCTGGAAACACCATATATTTT; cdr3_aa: CASSYSLESSGNTIYF
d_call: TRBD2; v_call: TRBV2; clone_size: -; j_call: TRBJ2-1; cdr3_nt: TGTGCCAGCACCGGGGGGGCCGTCAGGAATGAGCAGTTCTTC; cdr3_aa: CASTGGAVRNEQFF
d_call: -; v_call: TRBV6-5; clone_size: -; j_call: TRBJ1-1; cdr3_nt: TGTGCCAGCAGTTCCCCCGGGAGGCCTGAAGCTTTCTTT; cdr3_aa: CASSSPGRPEAFF
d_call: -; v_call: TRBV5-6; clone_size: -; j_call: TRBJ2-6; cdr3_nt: TGTGCCAGCAGTCAGGAACCGGTCGCCGGGGCCAACGTCCTGACTTTC; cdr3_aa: CASSQEPVAGANVLTF
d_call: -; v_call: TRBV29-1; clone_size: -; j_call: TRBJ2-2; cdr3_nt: TGCAGCGTGGTTGACACAAACACCGGGGAGCTGTTTTTT; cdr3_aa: CSVVDTNTGELFF
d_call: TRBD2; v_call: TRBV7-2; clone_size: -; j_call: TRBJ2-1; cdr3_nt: TGTGCCAGCAGCCCCGGTTTTCGGGGGGGTTACAATGAGCAGTTCTTC; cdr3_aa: CASSPGFRGGYNEQFF
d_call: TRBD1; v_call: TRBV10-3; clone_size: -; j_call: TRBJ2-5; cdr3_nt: TGTGCCATCAGTGAGTCGGACAGGGCCGTTGGAGAGACCCAGTACTTC; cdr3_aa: CAISESDRAVGETQYF
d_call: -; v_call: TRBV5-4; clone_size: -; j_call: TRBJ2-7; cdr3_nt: TGTGCCAGCAGCAACGTCGGTACGCCCTCCTACGAGCAGTACTTC; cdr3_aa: CASSNVGTPSYEQYF